A selection of T cell receptor beta chains follows, all from one sample in a study of immune cell composition in non-small cell lung cancer. Here immunoSEQ multiplex PCR was the method, and the copy in TCRdb shows in-frame clones only, minus some. The sample lists roughly 2,400 clones, roughly four fifths occurring once. These sequences were also reported in another study, on CD4 T cells in lung cancer.

The source material was lung tumor tissue. These receptors all stem from a human donor with non-small cell lung cancer. Each CDR3 is given without its conserved first and last residue. The order of the fields is clone size, CDR3 length, J gene, V gene, CDR3 protein. The size of a clone is reported for some rows only, either as once, few or many, or as a class for expanded clones.

>few|10|TRBJ2-3|TRBV27
ASSIPGYTQY
>few|11|TRBJ1-2|TRBV27
ASSFLGAGGYT
>few|16|TRBJ2-2|TRBV19
ASSMRNRDRERAGELF
>-|12|TRBJ1-5|TRBV19
ASSIAGENQPQH
>-|13|TRBJ2-4|TRBV6-5
ASSYQGVGKNIQY
>-|12|TRBJ2-1|TRBV7-9
ASLKTSGDNEQF
>-|11|TRBJ1-1|TRBV10-2
ASRLQAGTEAF
>few|13|TRBJ1-2|TRBV5-6
ASSPTDTGYYGYT
>few|12|TRBJ1-6|TRBV2
ASSGQGIASPLH
>-|14|TRBJ1-5|TRBV4-1
ASSQEGPTGNQPQH
>-|12|TRBJ1-4|TRBV2
ASRSTGRNEKLF
>-|15|TRBJ1-2|TRBV28
ASSLGTMTGETYGYT
>few|13|TRBJ1-5|TRBV4-1
ASSPYQGGNQPQH
>-|13|TRBJ2-2|TRBV18
ASSPLSGDTGELF
>-|13|TRBJ2-5|TRBV5-1
ASSLDGTGVETQY
>-|12|TRBJ2-2|TRBV6-4
ASSAQKNTGELF
>-|13|TRBJ2-1|TRBV9
ASSPSGTSVSEQF
>-|13|TRBJ2-5|TRBV7-2
ASSSKGHSKRSQY
>-|11|TRBJ2-1|TRBV5-4
ASSHSDYNEQF
>-|13|TRBJ1-5|TRBV28
ASSFQQGSNQPQH
>-|14|TRBJ2-5|TRBV5-1
ASSLPRAGGSETQY
>-|13|TRBJ2-3|TRBV11-1
ASSLTSASTDTQY
>once|15|TRBJ1-1|TRBV19
ASRRIDRGGMNTEAF
>few|11|TRBJ1-6|TRBV6-5
ASNRFLSSPLH
>once|11|TRBJ1-4|TRBV6-5
ATRQGGNEKLF
>-|13|TRBJ2-2|TRBV7-3
ASSLSSGARGELF
>-|13|TRBJ2-7|TRBV6-1
ASTPGSGRFYEQY
>-|14|TRBJ2-1|TRBV6-1
ASSEAGGRLNNEQF
>-|13|TRBJ2-2|TRBV2
ASSPLAANTGELF
>-|15|TRBJ2-3|TRBV5-5
ASRSQKLADGTDTQY
>-|14|TRBJ2-2|TRBV7-8
ASIYGGRVGTGELF
>-|12|TRBJ2-3|TRBV30
AWGSGPNTNTQY
>-|12|TRBJ2-2|TRBV6-4
ASKGQGITGELF
>-|12|TRBJ2-3|TRBV23-1
ASSPRTSGTHRY
>-|12|TRBJ2-3|TRBV5-4
ASSFTGRTDTQY
>-|13|TRBJ2-1|TRBV6-5
ASSLGGSYYNEQF